This T cell receptor beta chain comes out of a study of early T cells in non-severe SARS-CoV-2 infection. Background on the study: Whole-blood bulk RNA, unsorted, was sequenced, and chains were unpaired.

Overall study results and limits: Matching results from VDJdb favored anti-spike CD8 responses, leaving private and CD4 specificities undetected.

V was shortened by 7 bases and J by 2 bases, with 17 bases between the two germline ends. The CDR3 sequence is 14 residues long. Germline CDR1 and CDR2: SQVTM and ANQGSEA. As part of library construction, unique molecular identifiers were attached to individual cDNA molecules. One entry per CDR3 protein results from TCRdb running MiXCR on the 5' RACE reads. The sample shows roughly 99,000 distinct CDR3 sequences, approximately 12% of them seen only once. This clonotype came up a few times. The target antigen is unknown. The sample in question was whole blood, obtained at baseline. The chain couples TRBV29-1 to TRBJ1-1, with a tentative D call TRBD1 (6 bases). This TCR was recovered from an adult who was a healthcare worker with PCR-confirmed SARS-CoV-2 infection or an uninfected control (not recorded which). The CDR3 here is CSADRGGRNTEAFF. In DNA, the CDR3 is TGCAGCGCCGACCGCGGGGGCCGCAACACTGAAGCTTTCTTT. Using reference TRBV29-1 and TRBJ1-1 for the parts outside the CDR3, the full variable domain is SAVISQKPSRDICQRGTSLTIQCQVDSQVTMMFWYRQQPGQSLTLIATANQGSEATYESGFVIDKFPISRPNLTFSTLTVSNMSPEDSSIYLCSADRGGRNTEAFFGQGTRLTVV.